This T cell receptor beta chain was recorded in a study of cytomegalovirus exposure and HLA in healthy donors. Whole-study results and caveats: When a later analysis compared HLA-associated TCR beta chains with equally common others, the HLA-associated chains turned out to be more clonally expanded and to have lower generation probabilities. According to a later analysis, most TCR beta chains associated with CMV appeared HLA-restricted.

A multiplex PCR was run with 60 Vbeta primers and 13 Jbeta primers. Some clones are missing from TCRdb's copy, which holds only in-frame ones; the method was immunoSEQ multiplex PCR. The repertoire has roughly 120,000 clones, 76% of them found once; the top ten carry roughly 12%. The CDR3 contains 13 residues. Germline V lookup: CDR1 MDHEN, CDR2 SYDVKM. V was cut by 6 bases and J by 0 bases, with 5 bases left in between. In the case of this clone: Its antigen is still unknown.

Though probably carrying unrecorded immune exposures, donors were nominally healthy at sampling. The chain combines TRBV28 with TRBJ2-2; TRBD2 might be the D (5 bases). This clonotype originated in a young man in good health and CMV-seropositive. Sequences were obtained from PBMCs. The CDR3 spells CASRLANTGELFF. CDR3 sequence (DNA): TGTGCCAGCAGACTAGCGAACACCGGGGAGCTGTTTTTT.